This TCR beta chain was sequenced in a study of human T cells and chemical hapten exposure. Findings and caveats of the study: There was no change with DPC sensitization in TCRs above 1 in 1000 frequency. Healthy individuals' immune responses may differ from those of donors, who had alopecia.

V lost 1 base and J 0 bases, leaving 11 bases between the germline ends. Per germline, CDR1 GTSNPN and CDR2 SVGIG (reference sequence). The CDR3 totals 15 residues. Time point of the sample: patch test 1, 2 weeks after DPC sensitization. The treatment was: therapeutic diphenylcyclopropenone sensitization with weekly scalp DPC. As concerns this clonotype: Its antigen is as yet unknown.

One entry per CDR3 protein, called by TCRdb with MiXCR from the RACE reads. Of 370,000 or so distinct CDR3 sequences listed, nearly 5% were seen once; the top ten hold approximately 2.1%. The sequence derives from a woman in her fifties or sixties with alopecia areata. Some clones in this sample may be carry-over from other donors' samples. The sequenced sample was whole blood, obtained in connection with sensitization to the hapten diphenylcyclopropenone (DPC). The chain joins TRBV30 to TRBJ2-3, with TRBD1 as a possible D gene (6 bases). CDR3 in amino acids: CAWSGGTRSTDTQYF. The CDR3 DNA follows: TGTGCCTGGAGTGGAGGGACAAGAAGCACAGATACGCAGTATTTT.